This entry describes one T cell receptor beta chain. With UMIs, 5'RACE template switching was used to make TCR beta cDNA. TCRdb reprocessed the 5' RACE reads and stores each CDR3 protein as one record, lacking DNA. There are 400,000 to 550,000 distinct CDR3 sequences in the sample, with about 7.1% held by the top ten. Germline V gene data show CDR1 as SGHNT and CDR2 as YYREEE (reference sequence). The length of the CDR3 is 13 residues. The source of the sample is a study of T cells expressing NK-cell markers. The V call is TRBV5-4, the J call TRBJ1-2; with no DNA, the TCRdb D assignment of TRBD1 cannot be verified. Sequencing was done on a sample of blood T cells: a sorted CD56 or NKG2C T cell subset, CD4+ or CD8+ T cells, or bulk PBMC T cells (not recorded which). This TCR came from a woman between 18 and 75 years old in good health. The CDR3: CASSGDSVYGYTF.